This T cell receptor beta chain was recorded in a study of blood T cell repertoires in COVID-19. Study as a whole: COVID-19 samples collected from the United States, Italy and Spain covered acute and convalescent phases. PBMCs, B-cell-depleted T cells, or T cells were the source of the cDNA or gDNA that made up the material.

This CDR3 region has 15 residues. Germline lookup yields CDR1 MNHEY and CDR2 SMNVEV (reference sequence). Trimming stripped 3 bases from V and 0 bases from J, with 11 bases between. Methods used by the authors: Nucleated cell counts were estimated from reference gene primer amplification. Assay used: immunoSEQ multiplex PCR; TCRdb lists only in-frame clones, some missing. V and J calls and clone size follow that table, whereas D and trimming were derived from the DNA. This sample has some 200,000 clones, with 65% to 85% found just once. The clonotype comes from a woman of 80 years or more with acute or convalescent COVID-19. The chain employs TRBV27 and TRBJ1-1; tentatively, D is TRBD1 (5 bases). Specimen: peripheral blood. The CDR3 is CASSFGSGVNTEAFF. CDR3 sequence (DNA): TGTGCCAGCAGTTTCGGGTCGGGGGTGAACACTGAAGCTTTCTTT.